One sample yielded the 26 T cell receptor beta chains listed below, sequenced in a study of OX40 agonist ivuxolimab in advanced cancers. The repertoire was sequenced with immunoSEQ multiplex PCR; TCRdb's copy has only in-frame clones and lacks some. The data contain about 14,000 clones, over 75% of them seen just once; the ten biggest clones take up 67%. This material consisted of CD4+ or CD8+ T cells sorted from blood, taken in a trial of the OX40 agonist ivuxolimab. The receptor set was obtained from an adult with an advanced solid tumor such as melanoma, head and neck, liver or kidney cancer.

This clone showed up just once. The chain joins TRBV11-2 to TRBJ1-1, with 7 bases lining up with TRBD1. This CDR3 is built from 13 residues. The V segment lost 6 bases and the J segment 3 bases; nucleotides outside the gene matches: 4. The germline V gene has CDR1 SGHAT and CDR2 FQNNGV. The DNA for the CDR3 is TGTGCCAGCAGTTACAGGGGAGACACTGAAGCTTTCTTT. This codes for CASSYRGDTEAFF.

This chain links TRBV19 with TRBJ1-4, with D unclear. Between the trimmed V and J ends, which lost 6 bases and 7 bases, there was a span of 18 bases. Germline V CDR1 and CDR2: LNHDA, SQIVND (reference sequence). The CDR3 runs to 15 residues. The CDR3 DNA follows: TGTGCCAGTAGGTCCTGGAGCGAGGTTGGTGAAAAACTGTTTTTT. Amino acid sequence: CASRSWSEVGEKLFF.

This chain links TRBV15 with TRBJ1-4; D call uncertain. In germline, CDR1 is LNHNV, CDR2 YYDKDF (reference sequence). Trimming took off 7 bases at V and 4 bases at J, with 10 bases between the two ends. The CDR3 spans 13 residues. CDR3 coding DNA: TGTGCCACCAACCGGAAAGTTAATGAAAAACTGTTTTTT. It translates to CATNRKVNEKLFF.

The chain uses TRBV4-3 and TRBJ2-3; D is uncertain. Germline V gene data show CDR1 as LGHNA and CDR2 as YSLEER. Trimming took 0 bases from V and 6 from J, leaving 16 bases between them. This CDR3 contains 16 residues. This CDR3 reads CASSQDIGRNSDTQYF. CDR3 sequence (DNA): TGCGCCAGCAGCCAAGATATAGGCAGAAATTCCGATACGCAGTATTTT.

To note about this clone: Additional DNA sequences in this sample encode the identical CDR3. V is TRBV7-2 and J is TRBJ2-7; D not resolved. The germline V and J ends were trimmed by 5 bases and 3 bases, with 5 bases remaining between them. This CDR3 is built from 11 residues. Germline V gene data show CDR1 as SGHTA and CDR2 as FQGNSA. The CDR3 loop reads CASSPGYEQYF. CDR3 in DNA: TGTGCCAGCAGCCCGGGCTACGAGCAGTACTTC. The entire variable domain, with the rest obtained from reference TRBV7-2 and TRBJ2-7, is as follows: GAGVSQSPSNKVTEKGKDVELRCDPISGHTALYWYRQSLGQGLEFLIYFQGNSAPDKSGLPSDRFSAERTGGSVSTLTIQRTQQEDSAVYLCASSPGYEQYFGPGTRLTVT.

This clone is labeled as medium-sized. The chain has TRBV11-2 and TRBJ1-3; D may be TRBD1 (6 bases). Germline CDR1 reads SGHAT; CDR2 reads FQNNGV. The CDR3 is made up of 15 amino acids. V lost 4 bases to trimming and J lost 0 bases, with 10 bases between them. CDR3 sequence reads: CASSSDSNSGNTIYF. The CDR3 DNA is TGTGCCAGCAGCTCGGACAGTAACTCTGGAAACACCATATATTTT.

The chain combines TRBV14 with TRBJ1-1; D gene ambiguous. The CDR3 has 13 amino acids. V lost 2 bases, J lost 2 bases, and 6 bases lay in between. Germline assignment: CDR1 SGHDN and CDR2 FVKESK. The CDR3 reads CASSQRENTEAFF. The CDR3 nucleotides read TGTGCCAGCAGCCAACGGGAAAACACTGAAGCTTTCTTT.

The chain joins TRBV28 to TRBJ2-3; D gene ambiguous. The CDR3 loop spans 15 amino acids. The germline V gene has CDR1 MDHEN and CDR2 SYDVKM. With 3 bases removed from V and 0 bases from J, the gap between germline ends came to 10 bases. CDR3 region: CASSFLSTSTDTQYF. The DNA for the CDR3 is TGTGCCAGCAGTTTTTTAAGCACTAGCACAGATACGCAGTATTTT. Variable domain in full (rest from reference TRBV28 and TRBJ2-3): DVKVTQSSRYLVKRTGEKVFLECVQDMDHENMFWYRQDPGLGLRLIYFSYDVKMKEKGDIPEGYSVSREKKERFSLILESASTNQTSMYLCASSFLSTSTDTQYFGPGTRLTVL.

This clone was seen just once. The chain uses TRBV30 and TRBJ2-2; the D gene is possibly TRBD2 (6 bases). The germline V gene has CDR1 GTSNPN and CDR2 SVGIG (reference sequence). The CDR3 covers 13 residues. V was pared by 2 bases and J by 6 bases, with 10 bases between. The CDR3 sequence is CAWSLGGSGELFF. The CDR3, as DNA: TGTGCCTGGAGTCTCGGAGGGTCCGGGGAGCTGTTTTTT.

This sequence joins TRBV15 and TRBJ1-5; the D is unclear. The CDR3 runs 12 residues. Deletions cut 1 base from V and 6 bases from J, with 4 bases between. Germline lookup yields CDR1 LNHNV and CDR2 YYDKDF (reference sequence). CDR3: CATSRGSQPQHF. As DNA, the CDR3 is TGTGCCACCAGCAGAGGGAGTCAGCCCCAGCATTTT.

This clone was found once. The gene calls are TRBV9 and TRBJ2-7, with TRBD1 matching over 7 bases. The V and J ends lost 3 bases and 6 bases, in that order; junction bases with no gene match: 6. Germline V gene data show CDR1 as SGDLS and CDR2 as YYNGEE. This CDR3 is built from 13 residues. In nucleotides, the CDR3 is TGTGCCAGCAGCGCAAGACAGGGTGGCGAGCAGTACTTC. It encodes CASSARQGGEQYF.

V and J are TRBV28 and TRBJ1-5, with D possibly being TRBD1 (5 bases). Deletions cut 6 bases from V and 5 bases from J, with 8 bases between. The CDR3 length is 12 residues. CDR1 MDHEN and CDR2 SYDVKM come from the germline V gene. CDR3 residues: CASRRGDQPQHF. Written as DNA, the CDR3 is TGTGCCAGCAGACGAGGGGATCAGCCCCAGCATTTT.

The chain links TRBV4-1 to TRBJ2-7, with TRBD1 as a possible D gene (6 bases). Trimming left V 1 base short and J 5 bases short, with 9 bases between. This CDR3 is built from 13 residues. Germline V gene lookup returns CDR1 MGHRA and CDR2 YSYEKL. DNA of the CDR3: TGCGCCAGCAGCCAAGCAGGGGCGGACGAGCAGTACTTC. Its translation: CASSQAGADEQYF.

This chain connects TRBV9 to TRBJ2-3; no firm D call. The CDR3 is 12 amino acids. The ends were cut back, 1 base at V and 10 bases at J, with 10 bases in the middle. In germline, CDR1 is SGDLS, CDR2 YYNGEE. CDR3 loop: CASSVNLGSQYF. The CDR3 nucleotides are TGTGCCAGCAGCGTAAATCTTGGTTCGCAGTATTTT.

The chain joins TRBV4-1 to TRBJ2-7, with 8 bases that match TRBD1. CDR3 length: 15 residues. The junction had 5 bases not matched to a gene; V was cut back by 0 bases and J by 4 bases. Per the germline V gene, CDR1 is MGHRA and CDR2 is YSYEKL. The CDR3 DNA reads as TGCGCCAGCAGCCAAGAGACAGGGGAAAAGTACGAGCAGTACTTC. It translates to CASSQETGEKYEQYF.

The chain links TRBV21-1 to TRBJ2-7; TRBD2 is taken as the D call from the table, unchecked against the DNA. TRBV21-1 is marked as a pseudogene. The CDR3 has 16 amino acids. CDR3 nucleotide sequence: TGTGCCAGCAGCAAAGTCTCTCGGCGGGAGGGCCACGAGCAGTACTTC. This sequence encodes CASSKVSRREGHEQYF.

Concerning this clone: Additional DNA sequences in this sample encode the identical CDR3. The genes are TRBV9 and TRBJ1-1; perhaps TRBD1 as D (6 bases). V lost 3 bases and J lost 4, with 16 bases in between. This CDR3 spans 15 amino acids. Germline assignment: CDR1 SGDLS and CDR2 YYNGEE. Here the CDR3 DNA reads TGTGCCAGCAGCGACGCCGGGGGGCCGGGCACTGAAGCTTTCTTT. Translation gives CASSDAGGPGTEAFF.

V and J are TRBV19 and TRBJ1-1; 7 positions match TRBD1. Germline CDR1 reads LNHDA; CDR2 reads SQIVND (reference sequence). This CDR3 comprises 13 residues. V lost 6 bases, J lost 4 bases, and 5 bases stayed unmatched. As DNA, the CDR3 is TGTGCCAGTAGGGACAGGAGGGTCACTGAAGCTTTCTTT. Its translation: CASRDRRVTEAFF.

This clone was seen a handful of times. The chain recombines TRBV6-1 with TRBJ2-3; TRBD1 aligns across 9 bases. J gave up 4 bases and V 0 bases, and 2 bases lay outside the gene matches. In germline, CDR1 is MNHNS, CDR2 SASEGT. CDR3 length: 15 residues. DNA of the CDR3: TGTGCCAGCAGTGAAGCTACAGGGGGCGCAGATACGCAGTATTTT. Its translation is CASSEATGGADTQYF.

The J gene is TRBJ2-1, the V gene TRBV6-5; D gene uncertain. Germline CDR1 reads MNHEY; CDR2 reads SVGAGI. Trimming stripped 5 bases from V and 1 base from J, with 6 bases between. The CDR3 covers 13 residues. The CDR3: CASSPGSYNEQFF. CDR3 sequence (DNA): TGTGCCAGCAGTCCTGGGTCCTACAATGAGCAGTTCTTC.

This rearrangement joins TRBV7-9 to TRBJ2-1; no clear D gene. The germline V gene encodes CDR1 SEHNR and CDR2 FQNEAQ (reference sequence). Between the trimmed V and J ends, which lost 6 bases and 6 bases, there was a span of 18 bases. This CDR3 has 15 residues. CDR3 amino acids: CASRPVGPSGNEQFF. The CDR3 DNA sequence: TGTGCCAGCAGACCGGTAGGGCCCTCTGGCAATGAGCAGTTCTTC.

This chain uses TRBV6-5 with TRBJ2-1, with no clear D. The germline CDR1 and CDR2 sequences are MNHEY and SVGAGI. CDR3 length: 10 amino acids. CDR3 nucleotides: TGTTCATTGGACCTTCATGAGCAGTTCTTC. Translation: CSLDLHEQFF.

The V gene is TRBV5-4, the J gene TRBJ2-5, with TRBD2 identical over 12 bases. The CDR3 spans 15 residues. J was trimmed by 6 bases and V by 1 base; bases with no gene match: 4. Germline V lookup: CDR1 SGHNT, CDR2 YYREEE (reference sequence). The CDR3 reads CASSLLAGGLKTQYF. As DNA, the CDR3 is TGTGCCAGCAGCTTGCTAGCGGGAGGGCTAAAGACCCAGTACTTC.

The chain joins TRBV7-9 to TRBJ2-2; no clear D gene. Per germline, CDR1 SEHNR and CDR2 FQNEAQ (reference sequence). CDR3 size: 14 residues. With 1 base removed from V and 1 base from J, the gap between germline ends came to 4 bases. CDR3: CASSLGWNTGELFF. In nucleotides, the CDR3 is TGTGCCAGCAGCTTAGGCTGGAACACCGGGGAGCTGTTTTTT.

The V call is TRBV15, the J call TRBJ1-5; unclear D gene. Germline V lookup: CDR1 LNHNV, CDR2 YYDKDF (reference sequence). The ends were cut back, 5 bases at V and 7 bases at J, with 9 bases in the middle. This CDR3 spans 12 amino acids. This chain's CDR3 is CATSLYSQPQHF. The CDR3 DNA sequence: TGTGCCACCAGCCTCTACTCCCAGCCCCAGCATTTT.

The rearrangement uses TRBV6-5 and TRBJ2-7; 10 nucleotides line up with TRBD2. Germline lookup yields CDR1 MNHEY and CDR2 SVGAGI. The CDR3 spans 15 residues. V shed 0 bases and J 4 bases; nucleotides not matched to a gene: 3. CDR3 DNA sequence: TGTGCCAGCAGTTACTCTAGCGGGGGGACTTACGAGCAGTACTTC. It specifies CASSYSSGGTYEQYF.